These 20 T cell receptor beta chains were sequenced from one sample in a study of blood T cell repertoires in COVID-19. Measured with immunoSEQ multiplex PCR; TCRdb has only the in-frame clones, and not every one. The data show about half a million clones, with about 88% seen just once and around 8% held by the top ten. The sequencing sample was made of PBMCs or T cells enriched from blood (not recorded which). The receptor source for this set is a woman in her sixties who had recovered from COVID-19.

V and J are TRBV18 and TRBJ2-7; 9 bases align to TRBD1. The V and J ends lost 4 bases and 3 bases, in that order; junction bases with no gene match: 7. The CDR3 has 15 amino acids. CDR1 is KGHSH and CDR2 is LQKENI in the germline V gene. Written as DNA, the CDR3 is TGTGCCAGCTCACTGAAGGGGACAGGGTACTACGAGCAGTACGTC. Translating gives CASSLKGTGYYEQYV.

The genes are TRBV24-1 and TRBJ2-3; weak D call: TRBD2 (5 bases). This CDR3 contains 15 residues. The germline gives CDR1 KGHDR, CDR2 SFDVKD. V dropped 1 base and J dropped 1 base, with 8 bases sitting between them. The CDR3 region has the DNA TGTGCCACCAGTGATTTCGGGGATGGCACAGATACGCAGTATTTT. Translated: CATSDFGDGTDTQYF.

V and J are TRBV18 and TRBJ2-2; 8 bases are shared with TRBD1. The germline CDR1 and CDR2 sequences are KGHSH and LQKENI. Germline trimming cut 5 bases from V and 6 bases from J; bases unmatched to any gene: 2. The CDR3 runs 13 residues. The CDR3 DNA is TGTGCCAGCTCAGCACAGGGGGCCGGGGAGCTGTTTTTT. Translating it yields CASSAQGAGELFF.

The J gene is TRBJ1-2, the V gene TRBV10-3; D not resolved. The germline gives CDR1 ENHRY, CDR2 SYGVKD. V was pared by 5 bases and J by 1 base, with 8 bases between. CDR3 size: 13 residues. CDR3 loop: CAISPASNYGYTF. The CDR3, as DNA: TGTGCCATCAGTCCTGCTAGTAACTATGGCTACACCTTC.

V usage is TRBV5-1 and J usage is TRBJ1-6; D call uncertain. The germline V and J ends were trimmed by 0 bases and 0 bases, with 7 bases remaining between them. This CDR3 is built from 16 residues. In germline, CDR1 is SGHRS, CDR2 YFSETQ. The CDR3 sequence: CASSLGGNSYNSPLHF. The DNA of the CDR3 is TGCGCCAGCAGCTTGGGAGGGAACTCCTATAATTCACCCCTCCACTTT.

J is TRBJ1-3 and V is TRBV9; D is uncertain. The CDR3 loop spans 14 amino acids. Germline V CDR1 and CDR2: SGDLS, YYNGEE. Trimming stripped 2 bases from V and 3 bases from J, with 9 bases between. Here the CDR3 DNA reads TGTGCCAGCAGCGTTTACACTAGTGGAAACACCATATATTTT. Its translation: CASSVYTSGNTIYF.

This chain uses TRBV19 with TRBJ1-6, with a tentative D call TRBD1 (6 bases). From germline, CDR1 is LNHDA and CDR2 SQIVND (reference sequence). Trimming removed 5 bases from V and 7 bases from J, with 9 bases in between. The length of the CDR3 is 13 residues. This chain's CDR3 is CASSPQGNSPLHF. The CDR3 coding sequence is TGTGCCAGTAGTCCCCAGGGGAATTCACCCCTCCACTTT.

The CDR3 loop reads CASSMMSSSYGYTF. The CDR3 nucleotides are TGTGCCAGTAGTATGATGAGTTCCTCCTATGGCTACACCTTC. The gene calls are TRBV19 and TRBJ1-2; unclear D gene. Trimming shortened V by 3 bases and J by 4 bases, and 12 bases separated the two germline ends. The CDR3 totals 14 residues. Germline loops: CDR1 LNHDA, CDR2 SQIVND (reference sequence).

The chain has TRBV20-1 and TRBJ2-4; perhaps TRBD1 as D (9 bases). V lost 3 bases and J 3 bases, leaving 15 bases between the germline ends. This CDR3 has 15 residues. Germline CDR1 and CDR2: DFQATT and SNEGSKA (reference sequence). CDR3 bases: TGCAGTGCTAGTTTAGCGGGACAGGGCAAAAACATTCAGTACTTC. This sequence encodes CSASLAGQGKNIQYF.

The chain links TRBV27 to TRBJ1-4; no clear D. V shed 5 bases and J shed 4 bases, with 11 bases lying between them. CDR1 MNHEY and CDR2 SMNVEV come from the germline V gene (reference sequence). The CDR3 loop spans 14 amino acids. Here the CDR3 reads CASSPPGINEKLFF. The CDR3 DNA sequence: TGTGCCAGCAGTCCTCCGGGGATTAATGAAAAACTGTTTTTT.

The chain recombines TRBV11-3 with TRBJ2-3, with D possibly TRBD2 on 6 matching bases. V shed 4 bases and J shed 0 bases, with 14 bases lying between them. Germline assignment: CDR1 SGHNT and CDR2 YENEEA. The CDR3 runs 16 residues. CDR3 residues: CASSSADYYSTDTQYF. Here the CDR3 DNA reads TGTGCCAGCAGCTCCGCGGACTACTATAGCACAGATACGCAGTATTTT.

This rearrangement joins TRBV6-5 to TRBJ1-3, with no clear D. V lost 2 bases to trimming and J lost 0 bases, with 8 bases between them. Germline V gives CDR1 MNHEY, CDR2 SVGAGI. The CDR3 is 15 amino acids. CDR3 residues: CASSYVGSSGNTIYF. In DNA, the CDR3 is TGTGCCAGCAGTTACGTCGGTTCCTCTGGAAACACCATATATTTT.

In nucleotides, the CDR3 is TGTGCCAGCAGTGAAGCGTTTGGGTCAGGGGTCTCCTACGAGCAGTACTTC. Encoded protein: CASSEAFGSGVSYEQYF. The chain uses TRBV6-1 and TRBJ2-7, with D possibly being TRBD1 (6 bases). Germline lookup yields CDR1 MNHNS and CDR2 SASEGT. V dropped 0 bases and J dropped 0 bases, with 15 bases sitting between them. This CDR3 region has 17 residues.

The chain combines TRBV9 with TRBJ1-2; TRBD1 matches at 8 bases. This CDR3 spans 17 amino acids. Germline trimming cut 0 bases from V and 7 bases from J; bases unmatched to any gene: 14. Germline loops: CDR1 SGDLS, CDR2 YYNGEE. CDR3 sequence: CASSVAGLAGGRGGYTF. CDR3 coding DNA: TGTGCCAGCAGCGTAGCTGGGTTGGCAGGGGGCAGAGGTGGCTACACCTTC.

The chain carries TRBV6-5 and TRBJ2-2, with 9 bases lining up with TRBD1. Per germline, CDR1 MNHEY and CDR2 SVGAGI. Unmatched junction bases numbered 2, after V lost 5 bases and J lost 4 bases. The CDR3 covers 14 residues. CDR3 loop: CASSRQGGTGELFF. In DNA, the CDR3 is TGTGCCAGCAGTAGACAGGGGGGCACCGGGGAGCTGTTTTTT.

V gene TRBV4-2 combines with J gene TRBJ2-7; 8 bases map to TRBD2. Germline assignment: CDR1 LGHNA and CDR2 YNFKEQ. J was trimmed by 1 base and V by 0 bases; bases with no gene match: 2. This CDR3 region has 15 residues. The CDR3 DNA sequence: TGTGCCAGCAGCCAAGAGCGGGGGGAGTCCTACGAGCAGTACTTC. Its protein product is CASSQERGESYEQYF.

This chain links TRBV24-1 with TRBJ2-7; tentative D call: TRBD1 (5 bases). The ends were cut back, 9 bases at V and 4 bases at J, with 18 bases in the middle. This CDR3 region has 14 residues. From germline, CDR1 is KGHDR and CDR2 SFDVKD. DNA for the CDR3: TGTGCCACCGCGAACCAGGGATCCTTTTACGAGCAGTACGTC. It translates to CATANQGSFYEQYV.

This chain connects TRBV28 to TRBJ1-6; 7 bases align to TRBD1. V lost 3 bases, J lost 4 bases, and 3 bases stayed unmatched. Germline-derived CDR1 and CDR2 are MDHEN and SYDVKM. This CDR3 spans 15 amino acids. The CDR3 loop is CASSFRGLYNSPLHF. CDR3 coding DNA: TGTGCCAGCAGTTTCAGGGGGTTATATAATTCACCCCTCCACTTT.

This chain joins TRBV12-2 and TRBJ1-5; the table's TRBD1 call for D was not verified on the DNA. TRBV12-2 is tagged as a pseudogene. This CDR3 spans 19 amino acids. CDR3 bases: TGTGCAAGTCGCCCCGGAAAACTACTAACAGGGGTGCGCAATCAGCCCCAGCATTTT. Protein product: CASRPGKLLTGVRNQPQHF.

The genes are TRBV27 and TRBJ2-2, with TRBD1 identical over 8 bases. CDR3 length: 13 amino acids. From germline, CDR1 is MNHEY and CDR2 SMNVEV (reference sequence). The V and J ends lost 7 bases and 4 bases, in that order; junction bases with no gene match: 2. The CDR3 is CASTDRGTGELFF. CDR3 DNA: TGTGCCAGCACTGACAGGGGCACCGGGGAGCTGTTTTTT.